Listed here are 20 T cell receptor beta chains from one sample, sequenced in a study of blood T cells in healthy people across ages. A second about 7 to 12 cycle PCR used barcoded and J-beta primers. TCRdb called the 5' RACE reads again in MiXCR, with one record for every CDR3 protein. In the table there are some 1.5 million distinct CDR3 sequences, about 30% of which are singletons. The sequenced sample was blood. Every receptor here comes from a woman in her 30s in good health.

The chain links TRBV5-5 to TRBJ2-1; no clear D. The germline V and J ends were trimmed by 3 bases and 14 bases, with 18 bases remaining between them. Germline CDR1 reads SGHKS; CDR2 reads YYEKEE (reference sequence). This CDR3 is 13 amino acids long. CDR3 region: CASSSLDFGVEFF. CDR3 nucleotides: TGTGCCAGCAGCTCATTGGATTTTGGAGTTGAGTTCTTC.

This clonotype came up many times. This chain connects TRBV6-5 to TRBJ2-1; 9 bases match TRBD1. Trimming took 2 bases from V and 8 from J; bases not matched to a gene: 7. From germline, CDR1 is MNHEY and CDR2 SVGAGI. The CDR3 totals 15 residues. CDR3 coding DNA: TGTGCCAGCAGTTACCTCGGGACAGGGCGAGATGAGCAGTTCTTC. Its protein product is CASSYLGTGRDEQFF.

This clonotype was observed a few times. This chain joins TRBV24-1 and TRBJ2-1, with a weak D call TRBD2 (6 bases). There are 15 residues in the CDR3. CDR1 and CDR2 from the germline V gene are KGHDR and SFDVKD. With 9 bases removed from V and 0 bases from J, the gap between germline ends came to 14 bases. CDR3 sequence reads: CATGGSLGSYNEQFF. The CDR3 bases are TGTGCCACCGGGGGGAGCCTGGGCTCCTACAATGAGCAGTTCTTC.

The chain recombines TRBV7-2 with TRBJ2-3, with TRBD2 matching over 7 bases. The V gene end was trimmed by 5 bases and the J gene end by 4 bases; junction bases not matched to a gene: 6. The CDR3 totals 14 residues. Germline assignment: CDR1 SGHTA and CDR2 FQGNSA. In DNA, the CDR3 is TGTGCCAGCAGCCCAGGACTAGGACCAGATACGCAGTATTTT. Protein: CASSPGLGPDTQYF.

The rearrangement links TRBV12-3 or TRBV12-4 to TRBJ2-4; the D gene is possibly TRBD2 (5 bases). The V and J ends lost 3 bases and 13 bases respectively, with 13 bases between them. CDR3 size: 12 residues. The CDR3 DNA reads as TGTGCCAGCAGTTTTGTAGGGAGAGGGCAGTACTTC. Translating it yields CASSFVGRGQYF.

This chain joins TRBV12-3 or TRBV12-4 and TRBJ2-3; D is uncertain. V was clipped by 4 bases and J by 1 base, with 9 bases between them. This CDR3 comprises 14 residues. CDR3 region: CASSWQAGTDTQYF. Here the CDR3 DNA reads TGTGCCAGCAGTTGGCAGGCGGGCACAGATACGCAGTATTTT.

This chain joins TRBV5-1 and TRBJ2-1; weak D call: TRBD2 (7 bases). The V end lost 4 bases, the J end lost 0 bases, and 11 bases lay between the germline ends. Germline V gene lookup returns CDR1 SGHRS and CDR2 YFSETQ. The length of the CDR3 is 15 residues. The CDR3, as DNA: TGCGCCAGCAGCACCGGGGGGCACTCCTACAATGAGCAGTTCTTC. Protein sequence: CASSTGGHSYNEQFF.

The V call is TRBV28, the J call TRBJ1-5, with 9 bases aligning to TRBD1. The CDR3 has 15 residues. CDR1 and CDR2 (germline): MDHEN, SYDVKM. Trimming at V came to 4 bases and at J to 5 bases, leaving 6 bases not matched to a gene. The CDR3: CASSWGQGWDQPQHF. In DNA form, the CDR3 reads TGTGCCAGCAGTTGGGGACAGGGATGGGATCAGCCCCAGCATTTT.

The chain links TRBV20-1 to TRBJ2-7, with D hard to call. From germline, CDR1 is DFQATT and CDR2 SNEGSKA (reference sequence). Trimming left V 6 bases short and J 4 bases short, with 16 bases between. This CDR3 comprises 13 residues. For the CDR3, the DNA is TGCAGTGCCGAGAGGTGGACGGCATACGAGCAGTACTTC. Amino acids: CSAERWTAYEQYF.

This chain uses TRBV3-1 with TRBJ2-1, with 7 positions matching TRBD2. Losses at the gene ends were 0 bases for V and 2 bases for J; bases not matched to a gene: 7. This CDR3 has 17 residues. Looked up from germline, CDR1 is LGHDT and CDR2 is YNNKEL (reference sequence). The CDR3 reads CASSQDMASGTYNEQFF. The CDR3 DNA follows: TGTGCCAGCAGCCAAGATATGGCTAGCGGTACCTACAATGAGCAGTTCTTC.

This clonotype was seen ten or more times. The rearrangement uses TRBV6-5 and TRBJ2-1; D tentatively fits TRBD1 or TRBD2 (6 bases each). The CDR3 sequence is 14 residues long. The V end was cut by 7 bases, the J end by 7 bases, with 17 bases between. CDR1 and CDR2 from the germline V gene are MNHEY and SVGAGI. The chain's CDR3 is CASTRGRTGNEQFF. The CDR3 DNA follows: TGTGCCAGCACCCGGGGGCGCACTGGGAATGAGCAGTTCTTC.

This chain joins TRBV20-1 and TRBJ2-1; 10 nucleotides align to TRBD2. J was trimmed by 7 bases and V by 5 bases; bases with no gene match: 8. Germline V gene lookup returns CDR1 DFQATT and CDR2 SNEGSKA (reference sequence). The CDR3 runs 14 residues. CDR3 residues: CSALAGGARNEQFF. DNA of the CDR3: TGCAGTGCTTTAGCGGGAGGCGCTAGAAATGAGCAGTTCTTC.

The chain couples TRBV6-4 to TRBJ2-1, with D possibly TRBD1 on 5 matching bases. The CDR3 consists of 15 residues. Germline values: CDR1 MRHNA, CDR2 SNTAGT. V was shortened by 10 bases and J by 4 bases, with 20 bases between the two germline ends. This CDR3 reads CATRGAMYLYNEQFF. The CDR3 nucleotides are TGTGCCACACGTGGGGCCATGTACCTGTACAATGAGCAGTTCTTC.

This clonotype was seen repeatedly, ten times or more. V gene TRBV29-1 combines with J gene TRBJ2-3; D may correspond to TRBD1 or TRBD2 (5 bases each). CDR3 length: 15 residues. Germline V gene sequence: CDR1 SQVTM, CDR2 ANQGSEA. V dropped 7 bases and J dropped 4 bases, with 21 bases sitting between them. CDR3 residues: CSATRDPRGSDTQYF. CDR3 nucleotides: TGCAGCGCTACCAGGGACCCCCGGGGATCAGATACGCAGTATTTT.

The J gene is TRBJ2-1, the V gene TRBV18; 7 nucleotides align to TRBD1. V dropped 4 bases and J dropped 2; count of bases not matched to a gene: 11. This CDR3 is 17 amino acids long. Germline V gene data show CDR1 as KGHSH and CDR2 as LQKENI. DNA for the CDR3: TGTGCCAGCTCACTTTACGGGACAGATATTCCCTACAATGAGCAGTTCTTC. It translates to CASSLYGTDIPYNEQFF.

Concerning this clonotype itself: A junction boundary mismatches the germline segment, possibly from a read error. The rearrangement links TRBV3-1 to TRBJ1-2; possible D gene TRBD1, 5 bases. Per germline, CDR1 LGHDT and CDR2 YNNKEL (reference sequence). The CDR3 has 14 residues. The CDR3 sequence: CASTSTSREYGCTF. In nucleotides, the CDR3 is TGTGCCAGCACCTCGACCTCCAGGGAGTATGGCTGCACCTTC.

This clonotype was observed a handful of times. This rearrangement joins TRBV10-3 to TRBJ2-5; 8 bases match TRBD1. Germline CDR1 reads ENHRY; CDR2 reads SYGVKD. This CDR3 is built from 13 residues. J lost 5 bases, V lost 10 bases, and 9 bases had no gene match. This chain's CDR3 is CATGQGYGETQYF. CDR3 nucleotide sequence: TGTGCCACCGGACAGGGCTATGGGGAGACCCAGTACTTC.

This chain joins TRBV20-1 and TRBJ1-5; D might be TRBD1 (6 bases). The CDR3 spans 14 residues. V was clipped by 1 base and J by 6 bases, with 13 bases between them. Per the germline V gene, CDR1 is DFQATT and CDR2 is SNEGSKA (reference sequence). The CDR3 nucleotides are TGCAGTGCTAGAGGAGGCAGGGGTGGTCAGCCCCAGCATTTT. This gives the protein CSARGGRGGQPQHF.

This clonotype was recorded at least ten times. The chain links TRBV10-3 to TRBJ2-7; D gene uncertain. The V gene lost 0 bases and the J gene lost 6 bases, with 9 bases spanning the gap. This CDR3 region has 13 residues. CDR1 ENHRY and CDR2 SYGVKD come from the germline V gene. CDR3 amino acids: CAISESLRIEQYF. The CDR3 DNA reads as TGTGCCATCAGTGAGTCGCTCAGAATCGAGCAGTACTTC.

This clonotype was counted at least ten times. The V gene is TRBV29-1, the J gene TRBJ2-4; TRBD2 matches at 7 bases. The CDR3 length is 14 residues. CDR1 is SQVTM and CDR2 is ANQGSEA in the germline V gene. Trimming at V came to 6 bases and at J to 1 base, leaving 6 bases not matched to a gene. CDR3 sequence: CSVRTGGAKNIQYF. The CDR3 DNA is TGCAGCGTGAGGACGGGGGGTGCCAAAAACATTCAGTACTTC.